The TCR beta chain under discussion was sequenced for a study of blood T cell repertoires in COVID-19. Assay used: immunoSEQ multiplex PCR; TCRdb lists only in-frame clones, some missing. The data hold more than 95,000 clones, with 70% to 90% observed a single time. This clonotype originated in a woman of 80 years or more with acute or convalescent COVID-19. Sequencing was carried out using peripheral blood.

The CDR3 nucleotides are TGTGCCAGCAGCTTAGGTATCGGGGGACAGGGCCACGGGGAGCTGTTTTTT. This codes for CASSLGIGGQGHGELFF. The chain links TRBV7-2 to TRBJ2-2; 9 nucleotides agree with TRBD1. The CDR3 runs 17 residues. Germline lookup yields CDR1 SGHTA and CDR2 FQGNSA. Trimming at V came to 1 base and at J to 7 bases, leaving 10 bases not matched to a gene.